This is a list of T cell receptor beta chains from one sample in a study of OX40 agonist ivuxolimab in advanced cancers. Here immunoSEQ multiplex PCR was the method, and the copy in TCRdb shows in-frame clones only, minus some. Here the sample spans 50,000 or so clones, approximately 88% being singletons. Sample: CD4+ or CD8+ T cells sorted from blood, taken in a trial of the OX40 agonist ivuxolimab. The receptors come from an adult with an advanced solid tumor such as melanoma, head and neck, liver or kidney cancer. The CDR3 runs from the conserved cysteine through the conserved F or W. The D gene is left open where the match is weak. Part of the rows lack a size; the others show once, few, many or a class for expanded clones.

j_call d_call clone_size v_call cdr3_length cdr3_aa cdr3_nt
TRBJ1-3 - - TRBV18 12 CASSPGESTIYF TGTGCCAGCTCACCCGGGGAGTCCACCATATATTTT
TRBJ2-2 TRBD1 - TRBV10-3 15 CAIRGTGETTGELFF TGTGCCATCAGGGGGACAGGGGAAACCACCGGGGAGCTGTTTTTT
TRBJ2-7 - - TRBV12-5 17 CASGRPRRDRRSYEQYF TGTGCTAGTGGAAGACCTAGGAGGGACAGAAGGTCCTACGAGCAGTACTTC
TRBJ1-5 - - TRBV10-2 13 CASSEFAGGSQHF TGCGCCAGCAGTGAGTTCGCGGGGGGATCCCAGCATTTT
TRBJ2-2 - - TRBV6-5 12 CASSYMGGELFF TGTGCCAGCAGTTACATGGGGGGGGAGCTGTTTTTT
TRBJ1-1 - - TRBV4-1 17 CASSQAPRQILTRKAFF TGCGCCAGCAGCCAAGCACCCCGACAGATTCTAACAAGGAAAGCTTTCTTT
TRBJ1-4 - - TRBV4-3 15 CASSSGTPEVEKLFF TGCGCCAGCAGCTCCGGGACCCCGGAGGTCGAAAAACTGTTTTTT
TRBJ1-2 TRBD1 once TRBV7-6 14 CASSSGQGLDGYTF TGTGCCAGCAGCTCAGGACAGGGGCTTGATGGCTACACCTTC
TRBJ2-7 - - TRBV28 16 CASSLTGTGRSYEQYF TGTGCCAGCAGTTTAACCGGGACTGGAAGGTCCTACGAGCAGTACTTC
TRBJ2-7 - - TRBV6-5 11 CASIERDEQYF TGTGCCAGCATCGAAAGGGATGAGCAGTACTTC
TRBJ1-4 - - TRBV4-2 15 CASSQEAGRLEKLFF TGTGCCAGCAGCCAAGAGGCCGGACGTTTGGAAAAACTGTTTTTT
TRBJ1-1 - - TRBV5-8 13 CASRNYMNTEAFF TGTGCCAGCAGGAATTACATGAACACTGAAGCTTTCTTT
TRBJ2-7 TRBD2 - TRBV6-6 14 CASSPEREAYEQYF TGTGCCAGCAGTCCGGAGCGGGAGGCCTACGAGCAGTACTTC
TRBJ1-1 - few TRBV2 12 CASNGPNTEAFF TGTGCCAGCAACGGCCCGAACACTGAAGCTTTCTTT
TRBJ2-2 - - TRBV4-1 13 CASSDRLTGELFF TGCGCCAGCAGCGACAGACTCACCGGGGAGCTGTTTTTT
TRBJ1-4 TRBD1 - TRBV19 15 CASSAPGQGVEKLFF TGTGCCAGTAGTGCCCCGGGACAGGGCGTTGAAAAACTGTTTTTT
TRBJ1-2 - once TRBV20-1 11 CSASDTFGYTF TGCAGTGCTAGTGATACGTTTGGCTACACCTTC
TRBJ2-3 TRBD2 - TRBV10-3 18 CAIRGPRLAGGKTDTQYF TGTGCCATCAGAGGTCCGAGACTAGCGGGAGGGAAGACAGATACGCAGTATTTT
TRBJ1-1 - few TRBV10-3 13 CAISVRQDTEAFF TGTGCCATCAGTGTAAGACAGGACACTGAAGCTTTCTTT
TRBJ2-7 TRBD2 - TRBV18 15 CASSPVSGGSYEQYF TGTGCCAGCTCACCAGTTAGCGGGGGTTCCTACGAGCAGTACTTC
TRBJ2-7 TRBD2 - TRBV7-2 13 CASSATSGWPSNF TGTGCCAGCAGCGCGACTAGCGGGTGGCCTTCTAACTTC
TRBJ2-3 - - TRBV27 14 CASSRAGYADTQYF TGTGCCAGCAGTCGGGCTGGCTATGCAGATACGCAGTATTTT
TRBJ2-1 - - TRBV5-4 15 CASTQVGTPYNEQFF TGTGCCAGCACTCAGGTGGGGACCCCCTACAATGAGCAGTTCTTC
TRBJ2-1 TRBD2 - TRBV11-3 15 CASSPGPGTTDEQFF TGTGCCAGCAGCCCAGGTCCCGGGACTACGGATGAGCAGTTCTTC
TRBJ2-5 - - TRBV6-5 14 CASSYSQYQETQYF TGTGCCAGCAGTTACTCGCAATACCAAGAGACCCAGTACTTC
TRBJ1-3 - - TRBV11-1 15 CASSFTDLSGNTIYF TGTGCCAGCAGCTTCACGGATCTCTCTGGAAACACCATATATTTT
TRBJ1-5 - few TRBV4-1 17 CASSQVDMGLINQPQHF TGCGCCAGCAGCCAAGTCGACATGGGACTCATCAATCAGCCCCAGCATTTT
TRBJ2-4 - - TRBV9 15 CASSPGEWTKNIQYF TGTGCCAGCAGCCCTGGTGAGTGGACCAAAAACATTCAGTACTTC
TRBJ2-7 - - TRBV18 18 CASSSLTGRSGSGREQYF TGTGCCAGCTCTTCGTTGACAGGGAGGAGCGGGAGCGGCCGCGAGCAGTACTTC
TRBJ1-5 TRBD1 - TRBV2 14 CASRDRYSNQPQHF TGTGCCAGCCGGGACAGGTATAGCAATCAGCCCCAGCATTTT
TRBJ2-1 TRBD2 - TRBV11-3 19 CASSKNPTGLAGVGNEQFF TGTGCCAGCAGCAAAAACCCAACGGGACTAGCGGGAGTCGGTAATGAGCAGTTCTTC
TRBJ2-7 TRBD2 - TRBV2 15 CASSEGLAGTYEQYF TGTGCCAGCAGTGAGGGACTAGCGGGCACCTACGAGCAGTACTTC
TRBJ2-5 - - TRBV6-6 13 CASSSGTGETQYF TGTGCCAGCAGTTCTGGGACCGGGGAGACCCAGTACTTC
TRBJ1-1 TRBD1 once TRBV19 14 CASSIRGLNTEAFF TGTGCCAGTAGTATAAGGGGGCTGAACACTGAAGCTTTCTTT
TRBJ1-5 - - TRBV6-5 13 CASSYLRDQPQHF TGTGCCAGCAGTTACTTAAGGGACCAGCCCCAGCATTTT
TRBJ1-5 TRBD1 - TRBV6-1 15 CASSADRGWGQPQHF TGTGCCAGCAGTGCGGACAGGGGCTGGGGTCAGCCCCAGCATTTT
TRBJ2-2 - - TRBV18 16 CASSPSMDRNTGELFF TGTGCCAGCTCACCCTCTATGGACAGGAACACCGGGGAGCTGTTTTTT
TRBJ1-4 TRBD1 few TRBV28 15 CASSSGQATNEKLFF TGTGCCAGCAGCTCTGGACAGGCAACTAATGAAAAACTGTTTTTT
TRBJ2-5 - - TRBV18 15 CASSPRGTPEMSQYF TGTGCCAGCTCACCACGCGGGACGCCGGAAATGTCCCAGTACTTC
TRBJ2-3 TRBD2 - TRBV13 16 CASSSGLAGEGDTQYF TGTGCCAGCAGCTCGGGACTAGCGGGAGAGGGAGATACGCAGTATTTT
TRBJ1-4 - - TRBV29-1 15 CSVEDRGLYNEKLFF TGCAGCGTTGAAGATCGAGGACTCTATAATGAAAAACTGTTTTTT
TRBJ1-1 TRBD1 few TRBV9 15 CASTRTDRGDTEAFF TGTGCCAGCACGAGGACGGACAGGGGGGACACTGAAGCTTTCTTT
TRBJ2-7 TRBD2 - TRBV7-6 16 CASSPSSGDSSYEQYF TGTGCCAGCAGCCCGTCTAGCGGGGATTCTTCCTACGAGCAGTACTTC
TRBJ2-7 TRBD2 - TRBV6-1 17 CASSGSGSWFTRYEQYF TGTGCCAGCAGTGGCAGCGGGAGCTGGTTTACCCGCTACGAGCAGTACTTC
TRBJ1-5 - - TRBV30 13 CAWSGQDNQPQHF TGTGCCTGGAGTGGACAGGACAATCAGCCCCAGCATTTT
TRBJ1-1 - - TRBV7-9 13 CASSLDLNTEAFF TGTGCCAGCAGCTTAGACTTGAACACTGAAGCTTTCTTT
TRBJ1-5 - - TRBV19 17 CASSVEGWVQDYQPQHF TGTGCCAGTAGTGTCGAGGGTTGGGTCCAAGATTATCAGCCCCAGCATTTT
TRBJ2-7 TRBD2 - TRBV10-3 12 CAIGTKDYEQYF TGTGCCATCGGGACTAAAGACTACGAGCAGTACTTC
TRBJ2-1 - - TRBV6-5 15 CASSYVTGGYNEQFF TGTGCCAGCAGTTACGTGACCGGCGGTTACAATGAGCAGTTCTTC
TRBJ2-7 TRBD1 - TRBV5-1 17 CASSLGINGDRPYEQYF TGCGCCAGCAGCTTGGGTATCAACGGGGACAGACCCTACGAGCAGTACTTC
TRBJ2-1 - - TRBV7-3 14 CASSPQGATSEQFF TGTGCCAGCAGTCCCCAAGGAGCAACCAGTGAGCAGTTCTTC
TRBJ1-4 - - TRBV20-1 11 CSARASEKLFF TGCAGTGCTAGGGCTTCCGAAAAACTGTTTTTT
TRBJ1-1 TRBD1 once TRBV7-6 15 CASSLGQGPRTEAFF TGTGCCAGCAGCCTGGGACAGGGGCCGAGGACTGAAGCTTTCTTT
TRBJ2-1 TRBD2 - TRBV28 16 CASSLQSSGTYNEQFF TGTGCCAGCAGTTTACAGTCTAGCGGGACCTACAATGAGCAGTTCTTC